This T cell receptor beta chain was sequenced for a study of cytomegalovirus exposure and HLA in healthy donors. Study information: For the roughly 400 genotyped donors, approximately 83% fell within the Caucasian-associated ancestry cluster. Whole-study results and caveats: As a later analysis revealed, most CMV-associated TCR beta chains appeared HLA-restricted. Cytomegalovirus-associated TCR beta chains were listed, numbering 150 to 200. In an earlier analysis, about 87% or about 30%: the productive usage of most TCR beta V segments.

The CDR3 covers 15 residues. The V and J ends lost 1 base and 4 bases respectively, with 13 bases between them. The germline V gene has CDR1 SEHNR and CDR2 FQNEAQ (reference sequence). Regarding this clone: Its antigen is as yet unknown.

Amplification used 60 Vbeta primers and 13 Jbeta primers. The assay was immunoSEQ multiplex PCR, and TCRdb's table has in-frame clones only and misses some. This repertoire shows fewer than 150,000 clones, approximately 83% found once; its top ten account for around 4.1%. The sequenced material came from PBMCs. This TCR came from a man aged 35 to 55 in good health and CMV-seropositive. The rearrangement joins TRBV7-9 to TRBJ1-2; D gene uncertain. The chain's CDR3 is CASSLDGSGAYGYTF. The CDR3 nucleotides are TGTGCCAGCAGCTTAGATGGATCCGGAGCCTATGGCTACACCTTC. The entire variable domain, with the rest obtained from reference TRBV7-9 and TRBJ1-2, is as follows: DTGVSQNPRHKITKRGQNVTFRCDPISEHNRLYWYRQTLGQGPEFLTYFQNEAQLEKSRLLSDRFSAERPKGSFSTLEIQRTEQGDSAMYLCASSLDGSGAYGYTFGSGTRLTVV.